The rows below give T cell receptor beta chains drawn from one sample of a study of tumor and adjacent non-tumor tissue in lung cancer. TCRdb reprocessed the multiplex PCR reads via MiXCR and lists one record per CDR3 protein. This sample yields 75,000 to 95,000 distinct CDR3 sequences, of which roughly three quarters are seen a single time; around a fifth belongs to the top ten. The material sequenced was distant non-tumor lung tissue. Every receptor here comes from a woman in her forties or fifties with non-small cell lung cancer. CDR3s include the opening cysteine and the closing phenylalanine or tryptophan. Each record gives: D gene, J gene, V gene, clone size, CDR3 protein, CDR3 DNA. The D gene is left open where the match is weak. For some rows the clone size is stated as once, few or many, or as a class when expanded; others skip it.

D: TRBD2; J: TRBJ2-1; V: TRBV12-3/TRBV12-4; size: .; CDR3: CASTIRLADNNEQFF; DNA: TGTGCCAGCACAATCCGACTAGCGGATAACAATGAGCAGTTCTTC
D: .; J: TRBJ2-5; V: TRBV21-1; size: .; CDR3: CASSPHIGGGRAWIETQYF; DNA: TGTGCCAGCAGCCCACACATAGGGGGCGGACGGGCCTGGATAGAGACCCAGTACTTC
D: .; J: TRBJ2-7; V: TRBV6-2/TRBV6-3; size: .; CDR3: CASGLGKGQYF; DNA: TGTGCCAGCGGCTTGGGGAAAGGGCAGTATTTC
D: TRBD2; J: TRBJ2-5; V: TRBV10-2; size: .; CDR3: CTSNEREHETQYF; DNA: TGCACCAGCAATGAGCGGGAGCACGAGACCCAGTACTTC
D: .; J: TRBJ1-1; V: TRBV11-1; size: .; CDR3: CASSFDRNTEAFF; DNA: TGTGCCAGCAGCTTTGACAGAAACACTGAAGCTTTCTTT
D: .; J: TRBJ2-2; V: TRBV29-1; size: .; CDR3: CSIEAGGIGDLGLFF; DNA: TGCAGCATTGAAGCTGGCGGGATAGGGGATTTAGGGCTGTTTTTT
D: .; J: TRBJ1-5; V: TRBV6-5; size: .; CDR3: CASSYSGISNKPQHF; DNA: TGTGCCAGCAGTTACTCGGGTATTAGCAACAAGCCCCAGCATTTT
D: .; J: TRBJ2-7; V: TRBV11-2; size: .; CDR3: CVSSLTDNSYGQYF; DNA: TGTGTCAGCAGCTTAACTGATAACTCCTACGGGCAGTACTTC
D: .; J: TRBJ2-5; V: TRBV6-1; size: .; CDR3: CTSKGGGEHETQYF; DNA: TGTACCAGCAAGGGGGGCGGCGAACATGAGACCCAGTACTTC
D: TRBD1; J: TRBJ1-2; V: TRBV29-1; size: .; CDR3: CSVGDLLQGDHGFTF; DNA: TGCAGCGTTGGAGATCTTTTACAGGGGGATCATGGCTTCACCTTC
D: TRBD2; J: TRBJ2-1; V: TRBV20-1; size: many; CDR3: CSARGGTRNFNEQFF; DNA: TGCAGTGCTAGAGGGGGGACTAGGAACTTCAATGAGCAGTTCTTC
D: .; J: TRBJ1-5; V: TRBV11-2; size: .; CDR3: CASSLGPPGNHTQHF; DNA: TGTGCCAGCAGCTTAGGACCCCCAGGGAACCATACTCAGCATTTT
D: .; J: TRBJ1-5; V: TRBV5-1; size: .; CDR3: CASRPGTSTDTQHF; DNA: TGCGCCAGCAGACCCGGGACAAGCACAGATACGCAGCATTTT
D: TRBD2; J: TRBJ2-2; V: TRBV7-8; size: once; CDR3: CTSKTNDLGLVANTGELFF; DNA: TGTACCAGCAAGACCAACGACCTGGGACTAGTGGCCAACACCGGGGAGCTGTTTTTT
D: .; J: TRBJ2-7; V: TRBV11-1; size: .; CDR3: CASSSYRQAHWQYF; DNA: TGTGCCAGCAGCTCCTACAGGCAGGCCCACTGGCAGTACTTC
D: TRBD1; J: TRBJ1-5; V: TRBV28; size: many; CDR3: CASSLLQGDNQPQHF; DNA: TGTGCCAGCAGTTTATTACAGGGGGACAATCAGCCCCAGCATTTT
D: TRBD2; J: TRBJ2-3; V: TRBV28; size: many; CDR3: CASTGGGRDTQYF; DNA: TGTGCCAGCACTGGGGGAGGGCGGGATACGCAGTATTTT
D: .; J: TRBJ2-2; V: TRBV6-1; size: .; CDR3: CASSDRDTHTEELFF; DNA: TGTGCCAGCAGCGATCGGGACACCCACACCGAGGAGCTGTTTTTT
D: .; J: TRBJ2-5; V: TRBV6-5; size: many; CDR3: CASRDTLTQYF; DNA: TGTGCCAGCAGAGACACGTTGACCCAGTACTTC
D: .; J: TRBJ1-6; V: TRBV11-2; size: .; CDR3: CASSLDKGNSPLQF; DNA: TGTGCCAGCAGCTTAGACAAGGGTAATTCACCCCTCCAGTTC
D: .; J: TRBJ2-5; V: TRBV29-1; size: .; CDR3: CSAGGLAEQETQYF; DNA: TGCAGCGCCGGTGGATTAGCGGAACAAGAGACCCAGTACTTC
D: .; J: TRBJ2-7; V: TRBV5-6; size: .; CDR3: CASTLEAQGTYEQYF; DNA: TGTGCCAGCACCTTGGAGGCGCAAGGGACCTACGAGCAGTACTTC
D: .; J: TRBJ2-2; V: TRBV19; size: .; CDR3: CASSGEPSFTGELFF; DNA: TGTGCCAGTAGTGGGGAACCGAGCTTCACCGGGGAGCTGTTTTTT
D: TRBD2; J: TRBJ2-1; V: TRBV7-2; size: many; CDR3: CASSLRGLAGSSYNEQFF; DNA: TGTGCCAGCAGCTTAAGGGGCCTAGCGGGGTCTTCCTACAATGAGCAGTTCTTC
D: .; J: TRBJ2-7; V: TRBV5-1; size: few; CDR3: CASSPDSYEQYF; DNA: TGCGCCAGCAGCCCTGACTCCTACGAGCAGTACTTC
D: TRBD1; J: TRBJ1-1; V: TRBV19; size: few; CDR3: CASSIQWDRDPLGTEAFF; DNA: TGTGCCAGTAGTATACAGTGGGACAGGGACCCTTTAGGCACTGAAGCTTTCTTT
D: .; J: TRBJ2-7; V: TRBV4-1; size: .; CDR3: CTSSQGGPLGHEQYF; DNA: TGCACCAGCAGTCAAGGGGGACCGCTGGGCCACGAGCAGTACTTC
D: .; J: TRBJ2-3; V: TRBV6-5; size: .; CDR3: CASSYWLVDTDTQYF; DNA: TGTGCCAGCAGTTACTGGCTAGTGGACACAGATACGCAATATTTT
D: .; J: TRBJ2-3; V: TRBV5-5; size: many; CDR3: CASSRLGAGVRDTQYF; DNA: TGTGCCAGCAGCCGATTGGGGGCGGGAGTAAGGGATACGCAGTATTTT
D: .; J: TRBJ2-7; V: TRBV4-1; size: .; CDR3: CAGNQPGTNSYEQYF; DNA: TGCGCCGGCAACCAACCAGGGACGAACTCCTACGAGCAGTACTTC
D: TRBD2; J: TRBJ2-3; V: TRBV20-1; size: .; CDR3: CSASSSLAGMSTDTQYF; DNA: TGCAGTGCTAGTTCGAGCCTAGCGGGGATGAGCACAGATACGCAGTATTTT
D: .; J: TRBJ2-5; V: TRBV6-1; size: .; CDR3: CARSEGRYVETQYF; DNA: TGTGCCAGAAGTGAAGGCAGGTATGTAGAGACCCAGTACTTC
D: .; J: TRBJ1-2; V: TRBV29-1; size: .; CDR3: CSVLPLTANNGYTF; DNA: TGCAGCGTCCTCCCCCTGACGGCTAACAATGGCTATACCTTC
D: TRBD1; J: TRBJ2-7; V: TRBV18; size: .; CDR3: CASSPPTGYEQYF; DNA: TGTGCCAGCTCACCCCCGACAGGGTATGAGCAGTACTTC
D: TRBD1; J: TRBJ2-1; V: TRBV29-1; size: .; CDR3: CSCTTGTGLYNEQFF; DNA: TGCAGCTGTACTACCGGGACAGGGTTGTACAATGAGCAATTCTTC
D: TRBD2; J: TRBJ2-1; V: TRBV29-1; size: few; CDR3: CSVGEQGGGRSYSEQFF; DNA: TGCAGCGTTGGAGAGCAGGGAGGCGGGAGGTCTTACAGTGAGCAGTTCTTC
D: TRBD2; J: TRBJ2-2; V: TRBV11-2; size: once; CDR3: CASSLGGVAGIGELFF; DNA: TGTGCCAGCAGTTTAGGCGGGGTAGCGGGAATCGGGGAGCTGTTTTTT
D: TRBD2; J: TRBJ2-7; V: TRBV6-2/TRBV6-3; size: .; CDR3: CANSYVGLAEVEQYF; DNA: TGTGCCAACAGTTACGTAGGACTAGCGGAAGTCGAGCAGTACTTC
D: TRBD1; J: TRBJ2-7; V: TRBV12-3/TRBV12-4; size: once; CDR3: CTRSTRTGGRYEHYF; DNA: TGTACCAGGAGTACCCGGACAGGGGGCCGGTACGAGCACTACTTC